This T cell receptor beta chain was identified during a study of cytomegalovirus exposure and HLA in healthy donors. PCR primers comprised 60 Vbeta and 13 Jbeta primers. The protocol was immunoSEQ multiplex PCR, while the TCRdb copy is restricted to in-frame clones and leaves out a portion. The sample lists approximately 190,000 clones; 84% were seen once. CDR1 and CDR2 (germline): SGHAT, FQNNGV. Trimming pared 3 bases from V and 2 bases from J, leaving 18 bases between. The CDR3 extends over 17 amino acids. Unrecorded immune exposures were likely, despite nominal health at sampling. The sample consisted of PBMCs. The chain recombines TRBV11-2 with TRBJ2-3, with a weak D call TRBD2 (5 bases). The origin of this receptor is a boy under 18 in good health and CMV-seronegative. The DNA of the CDR3 is TGTGCCAGCAGCTTCTTCGGATCGGGGTCTCTCACAGATACGCAGTATTTT. Translated, it gives CASSFFGSGSLTDTQYF.